This is a list of T cell receptor beta chains from one sample in a study of human T cells and chemical hapten exposure. A single record per CDR3 protein comes from TCRdb applying MiXCR to the RACE reads. The sample shows tens of thousands of distinct CDR3 sequences, about an eighth of them seen only once. Sequenced here: whole blood, sampled in connection with sensitization to the hapten diphenylcyclopropenone (DPC). The receptors originated from a woman aged 50 to 60 with alopecia areata. Some clones in this sample may be carry-over from other donors' samples. Each CDR3 is given with its conserved first and last residue. Each record gives: V gene, clone size, D gene, J gene, CDR3 protein, CDR3 DNA. D genes are given only for firm matches. A row's size may be missing; if present it is once, few, many or a size class.

TRBV6-2/TRBV6-3	few	NA	TRBJ2-7	CASSPQAGPGYEQYF	TGTGCCAGCAGCCCCCAGGCCGGACCCGGTTACGAGCAGTACTTC
TRBV30	few	NA	TRBJ1-2	CAQAGAAYGYTF	TGTGCCCAAGCAGGGGCGGCGTATGGCTACACCTTC
TRBV29-1	many	NA	TRBJ2-1	CSVGNSGNNEQFF	TGCAGCGTTGGTAATAGCGGAAACAATGAGCAGTTCTTC
TRBV6-2/TRBV6-3	few	TRBD2	TRBJ2-3	CASSFDEREGRLTDTQYF	TGTGCCAGCAGTTTCGACGAGCGGGAGGGCCGATTAACAGATACGCAGTATTTT
TRBV29-1	NA	TRBD2	TRBJ2-7	CSVELSSGEYEQYF	TGCAGCGTTGAGCTTTCTAGCGGGGAGTACGAGCAGTACTTC
TRBV20-1	NA	NA	TRBJ2-3	CSARDPRRVLYF	TGCAGTGCTAGAGACCCGAGAAGGGTGCTGTATTTT
TRBV7-2	few	TRBD2	TRBJ2-1	CASSLRGLAGGSYNEQFF	TGTGCCAGCAGCTTGAGGGGGCTAGCGGGAGGCTCCTACAATGAGCAGTTCTTC
TRBV5-4	NA	NA	TRBJ2-1	CASSLGRESHNEQFF	TGTGCCAGCAGCTTGGGTCGGGAGTCCCACAATGAGCAGTTCTTC
TRBV20-1	NA	NA	TRBJ1-1	CSAGRATEAFF	TGCAGTGCTGGCAGGGCCACTGAAGCTTTCTTT
TRBV11-2	few	NA	TRBJ2-7	CASSLGRLEYF	TGTGCCAGCAGCTTAGGGCGATTGGAGTACTTC
TRBV11-2	NA	NA	TRBJ1-1	CASSFDGQRTEAFF	TGTGCCAGCAGCTTCGACGGACAGCGCACTGAAGCTTTCTTT
TRBV20-1	few	NA	TRBJ2-5	CSVSDPGWETQYF	TGCAGTGTTTCGGACCCCGGTTGGGAGACCCAGTACTTC
TRBV14	many	TRBD2	TRBJ2-1	CASSQERTSGTYNEQFF	TGTGCCAGCAGCCAAGAGCGCACTAGCGGGACCTACAATGAGCAGTTCTTC
TRBV29-1	few	TRBD2	TRBJ2-1	CSVGGRAYNEQFF	TGCAGCGTTGGCGGGAGGGCCTACAATGAGCAGTTCTTC
TRBV5-6	few	NA	TRBJ1-1	CASSPYTGSNTEAFF	TGTGCCAGCAGCCCTTATACAGGGTCGAACACTGAAGCTTTCTTT
TRBV2	many	NA	TRBJ2-7	CASTGGLQGYEQYF	TGTGCCAGTACCGGGGGGCTTCAGGGATACGAGCAGTACTTC
TRBV19	NA	NA	TRBJ2-5	CASSISGGGIQETQYF	TGTGCCAGTAGTATCAGCGGAGGTGGGATCCAAGAGACCCAGTACTTC
TRBV7-8	medium-sized	NA	TRBJ2-2	CASSPTSAATGELFF	TGTGCCAGCAGCCCGACGTCGGCAGCTACCGGGGAGCTGTTTTTT
TRBV6-6	many	TRBD1	TRBJ2-7	CASSQGARRYEQYF	TGTGCCAGCAGCCAGGGGGCGAGAAGATACGAGCAGTACTTC
TRBV9	many	TRBD2	TRBJ2-1	CASSVGPGLGLSSYNEQFF	TGTGCCAGCAGCGTCGGCCCCGGACTAGGCCTAAGCTCCTACAATGAGCAGTTCTTC
TRBV5-4	many	NA	TRBJ2-3	CASSFSGAQTWQYF	TGTGCCAGCAGCTTTTCCGGGGCACAGACCTGGCAGTATTTT
TRBV7-8	few	NA	TRBJ2-5	CASSLLAGAKETQYF	TGTGCCAGCAGCTTACTCGCAGGGGCGAAGGAGACCCAGTACTTC
TRBV2	NA	NA	TRBJ1-2	CASSEYLPNRHGYTF	TGTGCCAGCAGTGAATATCTTCCGAACAGGCATGGCTACACCTTC
TRBV3-1	NA	NA	TRBJ2-7	CASSQGPGDSYEQYF	TGTGCCAGCAGCCAAGGTCCCGGGGACTCCTACGAGCAGTACTTC
TRBV29-1	few	NA	TRBJ1-1	CSVEPDPSWDTEAFF	TGCAGCGTTGAGCCCGACCCCTCATGGGACACTGAAGCTTTCTTT
TRBV11-2	many	TRBD2	TRBJ2-1	CASSSSGRAHEQFF	TGTGCCAGCAGCTCTAGCGGGAGGGCGCATGAGCAGTTCTTC
TRBV20-1	NA	NA	TRBJ2-5	CSSYNTGGETQYF	TGCAGCTCCTACAACACAGGCGGGGAGACCCAGTACTTC